This TCR beta chain was sequenced in a study of blood T cell repertoires in COVID-19. TCRdb keeps only in-frame clones here, not all; method: immunoSEQ multiplex PCR. The sample yields 45,000 to 55,000 clones, approximately 87% seen once. The CDR3 extends over 13 amino acids. The V gene's germline CDR1 is MNHEY and CDR2 SVGAGI. V lost 6 bases and J 3 bases, leaving 12 bases between the germline ends. This chain links TRBV6-5 with TRBJ2-7; a possible D gene is TRBD1 (5 bases). This clonotype originated in a human donor in a cohort sampled during active COVID-19. Sequencing was performed on peripheral blood. CDR3 coding DNA: TGTGCCAGCAGCCAAGGGGTCTACTACGAGCAGTACTTC. Translating gives CASSQGVYYEQYF.